The clone carrying this T cell receptor beta chain was seen many times. Antigen specificity is unknown. The beta constant-region primer was an equimolar mix of two oligonucleotides covering TRBC1 and TRBC2. Nested alpha and beta constant-region primers with the SP2 primer drove four PCR rounds on ligated cDNA. TCRdb reprocessed the UMI-ligation and nested PCR reads with MiXCR, giving one entry per CDR3 protein. Altogether approximately 150,000 distinct CDR3 sequences are present, roughly 23% being singletons, with the ten largest covering around 0.11%. The sample originates from a study of naive and memory T cell subsets. Overall study findings and caveats: Naive repertoires, especially CD8, held a few larger clonotypes, possibly memory cells re-expressing CD45RA. Naive and memory subsets had different power law exponents for TCR abundance.

V was cut by 4 bases and J by 0 bases, with 9 bases left in between. CDR3 length: 14 residues. Germline values: CDR1 SGHDN, CDR2 FVKESK. This chain links TRBV14 with TRBJ2-5; TRBD2 is a possible D gene (5 bases). The TCR sequence derives from a human donor in good health. Sequencing was done on a sample of naive CD4+ T cells from blood. CDR3: CASSPRLHQETQYF. The CDR3 DNA reads TGTGCCAGCAGCCCCCGACTACACCAAGAGACCCAGTACTTC. Looking up the rest from reference TRBV14 and TRBJ2-5 gives the full variable domain: EAGVTQFPSHSVIEKGQTVTLRCDPISGHDNLYWYRRVMGKEIKFLLHFVKESKQDESGMPNNRFLAERTGGTYSTLKVQPAELEDSGVYFCASSPRLHQETQYFGPGTRLLVL.